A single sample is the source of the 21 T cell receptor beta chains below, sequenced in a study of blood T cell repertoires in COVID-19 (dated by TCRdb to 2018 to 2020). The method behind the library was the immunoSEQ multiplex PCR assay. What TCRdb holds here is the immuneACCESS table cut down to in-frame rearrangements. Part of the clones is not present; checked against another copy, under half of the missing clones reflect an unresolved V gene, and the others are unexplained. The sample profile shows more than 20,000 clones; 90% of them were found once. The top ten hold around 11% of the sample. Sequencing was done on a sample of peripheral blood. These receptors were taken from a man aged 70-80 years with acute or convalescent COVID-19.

The CDR3 nucleotides are TGTGCCAGCAGCTTAACCGGGCGGGGGGACTATGGCTACACCTTC. Its protein product is CASSLTGRGDYGYTF. This chain joins TRBV7-3 and TRBJ1-2, with D perhaps matching TRBD1 (5 bases). V was pared by 0 bases and J by 3 bases, with 11 bases between. This CDR3 is built from 15 residues. CDR1 is SGHTA, CDR2 FQGTGA, per germline.

The CDR3 is CASSRDRGETEAFF. The CDR3 bases are TGTGCCAGCTCAAGGGACAGGGGAGAAACTGAAGCTTTCTTT. The chain couples TRBV18 to TRBJ1-1; TRBD1 matches 10 bases. The CDR3 sequence is 14 residues long. Germline V CDR1 and CDR2: KGHSH, LQKENI. After removal of 5 bases from V and 5 bases from J, the junction contained 5 bases not matched to a gene.

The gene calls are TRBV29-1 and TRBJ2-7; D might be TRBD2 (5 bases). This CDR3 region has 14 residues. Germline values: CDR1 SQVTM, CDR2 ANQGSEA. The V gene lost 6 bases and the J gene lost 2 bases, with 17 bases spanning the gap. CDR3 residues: CSVLWELEPYEQYF. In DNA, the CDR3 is TGCAGCGTCCTGTGGGAACTAGAACCCTACGAGCAGTACTTC.

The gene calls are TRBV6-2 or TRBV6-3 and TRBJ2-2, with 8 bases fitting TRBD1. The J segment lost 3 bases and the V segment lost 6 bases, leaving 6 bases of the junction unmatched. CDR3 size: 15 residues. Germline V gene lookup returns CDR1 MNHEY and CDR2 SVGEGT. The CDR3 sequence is CASSLQTGDTGELFF. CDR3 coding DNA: TGTGCCAGCAGCTTGCAGACAGGGGACACCGGGGAGCTGTTTTTT.

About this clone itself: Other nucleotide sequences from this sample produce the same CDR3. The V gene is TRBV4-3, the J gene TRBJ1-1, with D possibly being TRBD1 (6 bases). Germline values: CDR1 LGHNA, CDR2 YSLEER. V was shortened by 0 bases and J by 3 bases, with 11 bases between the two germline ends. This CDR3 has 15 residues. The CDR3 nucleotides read TGCGCCAGCAGCCAAGATCCTACAGGGTACACTGAAGCTTTCTTT. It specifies CASSQDPTGYTEAFF.

The CDR3 sequence is CATSDPGGTGGAGELFF. The CDR3 DNA follows: TGTGCCACCAGTGACCCAGGCGGGACAGGGGGAGCCGGGGAGCTGTTTTTT. V is TRBV24-1 and J is TRBJ2-2, with 11 bases aligning to TRBD1. CDR3 length equals 17 residues. V lost 4 bases to trimming and J lost 6 bases; unmatched junction nucleotides: 9. CDR1 and CDR2 from the germline V gene are KGHDR and SFDVKD.

The CDR3 DNA reads TGTGCCACCAGTGACTCACGGGGATCCTCTGGAAACACCATATATTTT. Translated, it gives CATSDSRGSSGNTIYF. The V gene is TRBV24-1, the J gene TRBJ1-3; D uncertain. Trimming took off 4 bases at V and 0 bases at J, with 12 bases between the two ends. The length of the CDR3 is 16 residues. Germline lookup yields CDR1 KGHDR and CDR2 SFDVKD.

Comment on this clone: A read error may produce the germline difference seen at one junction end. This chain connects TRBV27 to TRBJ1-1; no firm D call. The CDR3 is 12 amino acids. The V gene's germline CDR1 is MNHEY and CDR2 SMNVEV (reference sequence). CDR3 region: CASSLSMGERYF. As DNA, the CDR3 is TGTGCCAGCAGTTTATCGATGGGAGAAAGGTACTTT.

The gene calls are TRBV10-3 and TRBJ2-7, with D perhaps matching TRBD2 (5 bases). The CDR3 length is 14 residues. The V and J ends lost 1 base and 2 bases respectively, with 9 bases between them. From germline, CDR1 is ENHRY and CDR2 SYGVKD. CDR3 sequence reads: CAISEFGVAYEQYF. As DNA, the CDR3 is TGTGCCATCAGTGAGTTCGGGGTGGCCTACGAGCAGTACTTC.

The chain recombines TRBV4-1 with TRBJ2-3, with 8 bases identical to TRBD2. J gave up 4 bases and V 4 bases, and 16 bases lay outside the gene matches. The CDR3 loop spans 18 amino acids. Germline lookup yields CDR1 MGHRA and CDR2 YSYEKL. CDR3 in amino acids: CASSPHSRAGDLADTQYF. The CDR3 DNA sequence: TGCGCCAGCAGCCCCCACTCCCGAGCGGGAGATCTCGCAGATACGCAGTATTTT.

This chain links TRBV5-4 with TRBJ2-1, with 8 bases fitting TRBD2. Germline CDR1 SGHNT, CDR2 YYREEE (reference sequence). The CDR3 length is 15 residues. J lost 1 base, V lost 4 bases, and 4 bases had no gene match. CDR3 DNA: TGTGCCAGCAGCCCGACTAGCGTATCCTACAATGAGCAGTTCTTC. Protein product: CASSPTSVSYNEQFF.

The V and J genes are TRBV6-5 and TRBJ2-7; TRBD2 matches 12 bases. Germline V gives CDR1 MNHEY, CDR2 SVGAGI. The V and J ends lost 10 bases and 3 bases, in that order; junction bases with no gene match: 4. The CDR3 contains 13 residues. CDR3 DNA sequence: TGTGCCATCGGACTAGCGGGACTCTACGAGCAGTACTTC. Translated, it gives CAIGLAGLYEQYF.

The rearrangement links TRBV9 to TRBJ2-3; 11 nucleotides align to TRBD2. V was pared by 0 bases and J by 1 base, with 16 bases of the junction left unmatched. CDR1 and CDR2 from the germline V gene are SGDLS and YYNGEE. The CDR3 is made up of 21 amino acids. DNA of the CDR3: TGTGCCAGCAGCGTAGATTTGCCTAGCGGGAGGCTTTTCGGGGGCACAGATACGCAGTATTTT. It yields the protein CASSVDLPSGRLFGGTDTQYF.

For the CDR3, the DNA is TGTGCCAGCCCTGACAGGGAAAAACTGTTTTTT. This sequence encodes CASPDREKLFF. The rearrangement uses TRBV6-4 and TRBJ1-4, with D possibly TRBD1 on 6 matching bases. CDR1 and CDR2 (germline): MRHNA, SNTAGT. CDR3 length equals 11 residues. V was trimmed by 8 bases and J by 8 bases, leaving 9 bases between them.

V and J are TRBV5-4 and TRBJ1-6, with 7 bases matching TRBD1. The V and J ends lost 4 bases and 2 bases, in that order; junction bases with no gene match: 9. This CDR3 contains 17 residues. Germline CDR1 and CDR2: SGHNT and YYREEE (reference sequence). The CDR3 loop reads CASSINRGAPYNSPLHF. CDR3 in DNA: TGTGCCAGCAGCATAAACAGGGGCGCACCCTATAATTCACCCCTCCACTTT.

The chain's CDR3 is CASSLGPLQETQYF. Written as DNA, the CDR3 is TGTGCCAGCAGCCTGGGCCCTTTACAAGAGACCCAGTACTTC. The chain joins TRBV9 to TRBJ2-5; D unclear. Germline V gene sequence: CDR1 SGDLS, CDR2 YYNGEE. V was trimmed by 4 bases and J by 2 bases, leaving 12 bases between them. This CDR3 is 14 amino acids long.

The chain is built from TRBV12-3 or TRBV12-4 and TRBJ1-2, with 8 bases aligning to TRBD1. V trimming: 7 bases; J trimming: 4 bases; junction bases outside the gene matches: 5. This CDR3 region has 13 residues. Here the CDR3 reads CASNPQGGYGYTF. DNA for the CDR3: TGTGCCAGCAACCCACAGGGGGGCTATGGCTACACCTTC.

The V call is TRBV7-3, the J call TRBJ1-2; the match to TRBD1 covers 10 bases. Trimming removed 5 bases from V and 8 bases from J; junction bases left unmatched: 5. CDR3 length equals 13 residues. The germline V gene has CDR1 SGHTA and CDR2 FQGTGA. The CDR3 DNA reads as TGTGCCAGCAGCGCCCGGGACAGGGGAGGCTACACCTTC. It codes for CASSARDRGGYTF.

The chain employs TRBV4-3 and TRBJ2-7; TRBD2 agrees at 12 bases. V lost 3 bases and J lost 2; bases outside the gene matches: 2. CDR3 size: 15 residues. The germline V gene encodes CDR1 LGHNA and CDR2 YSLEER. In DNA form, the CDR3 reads TGCGCCAGCAGCCACGGGACTAGCGGGCCCTACGAGCAGTACTTC. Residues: CASSHGTSGPYEQYF.

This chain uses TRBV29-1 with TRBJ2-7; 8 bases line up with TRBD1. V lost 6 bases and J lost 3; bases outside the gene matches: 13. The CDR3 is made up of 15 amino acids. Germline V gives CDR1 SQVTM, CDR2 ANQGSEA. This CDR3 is CSVPAGQGAGYEQYF. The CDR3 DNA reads TGCAGCGTCCCGGCGGGGCAGGGGGCAGGCTACGAGCAGTACTTC.

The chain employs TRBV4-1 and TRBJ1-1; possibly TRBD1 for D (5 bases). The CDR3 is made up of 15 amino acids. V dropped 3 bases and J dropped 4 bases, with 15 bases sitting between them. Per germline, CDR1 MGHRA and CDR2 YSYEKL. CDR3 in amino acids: CASSQGQVFGTEAFF. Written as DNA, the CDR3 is TGCGCCAGCAGCCAGGGGCAGGTTTTCGGCACTGAAGCTTTCTTT.